This T cell receptor beta chain was observed in a study of blood T cell repertoires in COVID-19. Study summary: Samples of COVID-19 (acute and convalescent) were obtained from the United States, Italy and Spain. Sample material is recorded as cDNA or gDNA derived from T cells, B-cell-depleted T cells, or PBMCs.

The CDR3 consists of 22 residues. V lost 5 bases and J lost 4; bases outside the gene matches: 26. Germline CDR1 SSHAT, CDR2 FNYEAQ (reference sequence). Authors' data handling: Estimates of nucleated cell counts were drawn from the amplification of reference gene primers. Method: immunoSEQ multiplex PCR; TCRdb's copy keeps in-frame clones and lacks some. The D gene and trimming were derived from the DNA, and the V and J assignments and clone size from that table. The table shows about 100,000 clones, with 65% to 80% occurring only once. This chain uses TRBV7-7 with TRBJ2-1, with 10 bases that match TRBD2. The sequencing sample was made of peripheral blood. This TCR was recovered from a man aged 70-80 years with active or convalescent COVID-19. CDR3 sequence reads: CASSLRPPSGRSAPLIYNEQFF. The CDR3 DNA reads as TGTGCCAGCAGCCTACGGCCCCCTAGCGGGAGAAGTGCGCCACTTATATACAATGAGCAGTTCTTC.